These 15 T cell receptor beta chains were sequenced from one sample in a study of T cells in Graves' hyperthyroidism and ophthalmopathy. RNA transcripts provided the source from which TCR beta CDR3 regions were amplified. The HTBI primer set was used in a first-round RT-PCR of the TCR CDR3. TCRdb re-derived calls from the multiplex PCR reads in MiXCR, one entry per CDR3 protein. The table shows hundreds of thousands of distinct CDR3 sequences, with around 15% occurring only once. Input material: blood. The source is a woman in her 30s with Graves' hyperthyroidism.

This clonotype occurred a few times. The junction departs from the called germline gene at one end, perhaps through a read error. J is TRBJ2-1 and V is TRBV25-1, with D maybe TRBD1 (5 bases). The germline gives CDR1 MGHDK, CDR2 SYGVNS. The CDR3 consists of 13 residues. In nucleotides, the CDR3 is TGTACCAGCAGTGAATCCAGGGCAGGTGAGCAGTTCTTC. This encodes CTSSESRAGEQFF.

This clonotype has a count of ten or more. The rearrangement uses TRBV12-3 or TRBV12-4 and TRBJ1-1, with D unresolved. V was shortened by 7 bases and J by 5 bases, with 11 bases between the two germline ends. This CDR3 region has 12 residues. Written as DNA, the CDR3 is TGTGCCAGCACTCTGACGGGGACTGAAGCTTTCTTT. Protein sequence: CASTLTGTEAFF.

The chain combines TRBV9 with TRBJ2-2, with 8 bases that match TRBD1. The CDR3 has 14 amino acids. Germline assignment: CDR1 SGDLS and CDR2 YYNGEE. The ends lost 3 bases at V and 3 bases at J; junction bases unmatched: 1. CDR3 bases: TGTGCCAGCAGCGGACAGGGGTACACCGGGGAGCTGTTTTTT. Amino acid sequence: CASSGQGYTGELFF.

This clonotype was seen many times. The J gene is TRBJ1-1, the V gene TRBV27, with D possibly TRBD1 on 6 matching bases. Germline CDR1 reads MNHEY; CDR2 reads SMNVEV (reference sequence). The CDR3 extends over 14 amino acids. Trimming removed 7 bases at V and 3 bases at J, with 15 bases between. CDR3 amino acids: CASNKLSGDTEAFF. The CDR3 DNA reads TGTGCCAGCAATAAACTCTCAGGGGACACTGAAGCTTTCTTT.

This clonotype came up many times. The J gene is TRBJ2-7, the V gene TRBV28; 10 nucleotides align to TRBD1. The CDR3 extends over 15 amino acids. CDR1 and CDR2 (germline): MDHEN, SYDVKM. V lost 2 bases and J lost 3; bases outside the gene matches: 4. CDR3: CASSLGQGVYYEQYF. Written as DNA, the CDR3 is TGTGCCAGCAGTTTAGGACAGGGGGTATACTACGAGCAGTACTTC.

This clonotype appeared a single time. The CDR3 does not close with the conserved phenylalanine or tryptophan, likely indicating a read error. The rearrangement links TRBV11-2 to TRBJ2-1; D is ambiguous. The CDR3 has 16 residues. Looked up from germline, CDR1 is SGHAT and CDR2 is FQNNGV. Here the CDR3 DNA reads TGTGCCAGCAGCTTATCCCTGGAAGGCTCCTACAATGTGCAGTTCCTC. Amino acids: CASSLSLEGSYNVQFL.

The V and J genes are TRBV6-2 or TRBV6-3 and TRBJ1-3; unclear D gene. Germline V gene data show CDR1 as MNHEY and CDR2 as SVGEGT. The CDR3 is 15 residues long. V lost 8 bases and J lost 2, with 16 bases in between. The DNA for the CDR3 is TGTGCCAGCTTCCTTGAGTTAAACCCTGGAAACACCATATATTTT. Amino acids: CASFLELNPGNTIYF.

The gene calls are TRBV10-3 and TRBJ1-1; 7 positions agree with TRBD1. Germline V gene data show CDR1 as ENHRY and CDR2 as SYGVKD. V lost 6 bases to trimming and J lost 1 base; unmatched junction nucleotides: 5. This CDR3 contains 14 residues. The CDR3 protein is CAIRLTGKNTEAFF. The CDR3 DNA reads as TGTGCCATCAGATTGACAGGGAAGAACACTGAAGCTTTCTTT.

The rearrangement links TRBV18 to TRBJ2-7; D not certain. The CDR3 covers 15 residues. Germline V CDR1 and CDR2: KGHSH, LQKENI. V lost 0 bases, J lost 4 bases, and 13 bases lay in between. CDR3 bases: TGTGCCAGCTCACCACCGAGCGCACACGCGTACGAGCAGTACTTC. This translates into CASSPPSAHAYEQYF.

The table lists this clonotype with many counts. The chain is built from TRBV28 and TRBJ2-1; TRBD2 agrees at 11 bases. Per the germline V gene, CDR1 is MDHEN and CDR2 is SYDVKM. The CDR3 length is 15 residues. Germline trimming cut 2 bases from V and 6 bases from J; bases unmatched to any gene: 3. In DNA form, the CDR3 reads TGTGCCAGCAGTTTAGGGACTAGCGGTACCAATGAGCAGTTCTTC. Amino acid sequence: CASSLGTSGTNEQFF.

This clonotype was found once. This sequence joins TRBV9 and TRBJ2-7, with 10 bases lining up with TRBD1. Germline CDR1 SGDLS, CDR2 YYNGEE. Losses at the gene ends were 2 bases for V and 2 bases for J; bases not matched to a gene: 4. CDR3 size: 15 residues. The CDR3: CASSVGQGVPYEQYF. The CDR3 DNA reads TGTGCCAGCAGCGTCGGACAGGGGGTTCCCTACGAGCAGTACTTC.

This clonotype has more than one count but fewer than ten. The chain has TRBV18 and TRBJ1-4; the D gene is possibly TRBD1 (5 bases). V was cut by 6 bases and J by 5 bases, with 16 bases left in between. This CDR3 is built from 15 residues. Germline CDR1 is KGHSH and CDR2 is LQKENI. CDR3 coding DNA: TGTGCCAGCTCTCCGGGGACGTCAAGCAATGAAAAACTGTTTTTT. Its protein product is CASSPGTSSNEKLFF.

Ten or more counts support this clonotype. The chain uses TRBV7-9 and TRBJ2-1; D is unclear. Germline V CDR1 and CDR2: SEHNR, FQNEAQ (reference sequence). This CDR3 spans 12 amino acids. The V end was cut by 5 bases, the J end by 6 bases, with 8 bases between. The CDR3 region is CASSQTSNEQFF. DNA for the CDR3: TGTGCCAGCAGCCAAACAAGCAATGAGCAGTTCTTC.

The chain is built from TRBV6-2 or TRBV6-3 and TRBJ1-3; D unclear. Germline V gene lookup returns CDR1 MNHEY and CDR2 SVGEGT. The CDR3 length is 13 residues. The V end lost 6 bases, the J end lost 2 bases, and 8 bases lay between the germline ends. The CDR3 loop is CASRRTAGNTIYF. Here the CDR3 DNA reads TGTGCCAGCAGACGGACGGCTGGAAACACCATATATTTT.

The chain is built from TRBV5-1 and TRBJ2-2; 10 positions match TRBD2. The germline V gene has CDR1 SGHRS and CDR2 YFSETQ. V trimming: 0 bases; J trimming: 4 bases; junction bases outside the gene matches: 6. The CDR3 runs 17 residues. CDR3 residues: CASSLEEREGSTGELFF. The CDR3, as DNA: TGCGCCAGCAGCTTGGAGGAGCGGGAGGGCAGCACCGGGGAGCTGTTTTTT.